This T cell receptor (beta chain) appears in the sequencing data of a study of blood T cell repertoires in COVID-19 (dated by TCRdb to the early 2020s). About the full investigation: Collaborator samples came from the United States, Italy and Spain and covered acute and convalescent phases of COVID-19. The material from the prospective study consisted of cDNA or gDNA derived from T cells, B-cell-depleted T cells, or PBMCs. Deeply sampled blood TCRbeta repertoires from subjects exposed to, actively infected with, or recovered from COVID-19 were included in the dataset. The repertoires were released in a freely available public database intended as a resource for research on the immune response to SARS-CoV-2. Samples came from the ongoing ImmuneRACE study (first 160 participants) plus 1,254 subjects from 6 global collaborators. Sample metadata almost always included a de-identified subject ID, COVID-19 status, age in years and sex. HLA class I and class II types, where available, came from metadata supplied by the sample provider rather than from assay-based typing.

CDR1 and CDR2 (SGHTA, FQGNSA) derive from the germline V gene. The V end loses 4 bases and the J end loses 1 base, and a stretch of 15 bases separates them. The CDR3 covers 16 residues, taking in both the cysteine and the phenylalanine. The retained sequence is limited to the CDR3, 48 bases, with the frame set at the first base. Whole blood was collected in K2EDTA tubes by collaborating institutions according to the institutions' own protocols. For TCRbeta analysis, collaborators shipped samples as frozen whole blood, isolated PBMCs, or DNA extracted from either of those sample types. TCRbeta CDR3 regions were amplified from genomic DNA by means of the immunoSEQ Assay, a bias-controlled multiplex PCR. Per the authors' processing: Nucleated cell counts per sample were estimated from amplification of reference gene primers within the assay. To quantify the absolute abundance of each unique TCRbeta CDR3 rearrangement, sequence reads were collapsed and filtered. For each sample, productive Simpson clonality was calculated as the square root of Simpson's diversity index across productive rearrangements. TCRdb carries this immuneACCESS record with in-frame sequences only. Its versions omit some clonotypes, under half of them owing to an unresolved V gene in the studies checked, with the rest unexplained. The V and J calls and clone size come from that table; D and trimming were worked out from the DNA. The table for this sample lists 150,000 to 200,000 clones; roughly 90% of them were counted only once. Roughly a sixth of the sample is taken by the ten largest.

Study-level results and caveats: How much clinical and demographic metadata was included differed by source and by participant, and the metadata was provided uncurated.

On this clone itself: There is no known antigen for this receptor. Base quality data are lacking; no much larger clone is found one base away.

The source is a man in his 60s with active or convalescent COVID-19. The chain couples TRBV7-2 to TRBJ2-3; possibly the D gene is TRBD2, per 6 matching bases. Input material: peripheral blood. The CDR3 in this case is CASSSPGLLRTDTQYF. The DNA is as follows: TGTGCCAGCAGCTCACCGGGACTCCTTCGCACAGATACGCAGTATTTT.